This TCR beta chain was captured in a study of T cells in Graves' hyperthyroidism and ophthalmopathy. The germline CDR1 and CDR2 sequences are MNHNS and SASEGT. The CDR3 spans 16 residues. With V trimmed by 5 bases and J by 0 bases, 7 bases remained unmatched. RNA transcripts were the template for amplifying TCR beta CDR3 regions. The HTBI primer set served for first-round RT-PCR of the TCR CDR3. TCRdb re-derived calls from the multiplex PCR reads in MiXCR, one entry per CDR3 protein. The sample consists of nearly 250,000 distinct CDR3 sequences, almost 25% of them appearing once. Sequenced: blood. The source is a woman aged 40-49 years with Graves' ophthalmopathy. The chain is built from TRBV6-1 and TRBJ1-1; 9 bases fit TRBD1. The chain's CDR3 is CASSPRTGVLNTEAFF. The CDR3 region has the DNA TGTGCCAGCAGTCCCCGGACAGGGGTCCTGAACACTGAAGCTTTCTTT.